Presented here are 19 T cell receptor beta chains from one specimen sequenced in a study of blood T cells in healthy people across ages. The authors ran a second PCR of roughly 6 to 12 cycles using a sample-barcoded 5' primer and a J-beta primer mix. TCRdb recomputed calls from the 5' RACE reads with MiXCR, one row per CDR3 protein. The table has hundreds of thousands of distinct CDR3 sequences, around 43% seen once. Sequencing input: blood. Source of these receptors: a man aged 55 to 70 in good health.

The gene calls are TRBV6-2 or TRBV6-3 and TRBJ2-1, with 10 bases that match TRBD2. Germline-derived CDR1 and CDR2 are MNHEY and SVGEGT. There are 16 residues in the CDR3. The V and J ends lost 7 bases and 4 bases, in that order; junction bases with no gene match: 10. CDR3 amino acids: CASTGFRTSGYNEQFF. DNA for the CDR3: TGTGCCAGCACGGGGTTTAGGACTAGCGGATACAATGAGCAGTTCTTC.

This clonotype was seen a handful of times. The J gene is TRBJ2-4, the V gene TRBV6-1; D unclear. The V and J ends lost 1 base and 5 bases respectively, with 6 bases between them. Germline V lookup: CDR1 MNHNS, CDR2 SASEGT. The CDR3 is 13 amino acids. CDR3 sequence reads: CASSEVPENIQYF. As DNA, the CDR3 is TGTGCCAGCAGTGAAGTCCCAGAAAACATTCAGTACTTC.

This chain links TRBV20-1 with TRBJ1-4; D is ambiguous. This CDR3 region has 13 residues. Germline CDR1 DFQATT, CDR2 SNEGSKA (reference sequence). V gave up 3 bases and J gave up 5 bases, with 10 bases separating them. The CDR3 loop is CSASAAVNEKLFF. CDR3 bases: TGCAGTGCTAGCGCGGCTGTCAATGAAAAACTGTTTTTT.

This clonotype was counted only a few times. The V and J genes are TRBV12-3 or TRBV12-4 and TRBJ2-5, with D maybe TRBD2 (5 bases). V was pared by 6 bases and J by 4 bases, with 21 bases between. This CDR3 has 16 amino acids. Here the CDR3 DNA reads TGTGCCAGCAGGAGAGGGAAGGGCGCTTATGGAGAGACCCAGTACTTC. As protein: CASRRGKGAYGETQYF.

The chain links TRBV11-2 to TRBJ2-1; 13 bases line up with TRBD2. The CDR3 is 16 amino acids. Germline CDR1 SGHAT, CDR2 FQNNGV. V trimming: 4 bases; J trimming: 8 bases; junction bases outside the gene matches: 8. Here the CDR3 DNA reads TGTGCCAGCAGCTATTCCGGGACTAGCGGGAATTATGAGCAGTTCTTC. Translating gives CASSYSGTSGNYEQFF.

This clonotype appeared a few times. This chain links TRBV2 with TRBJ2-3; D is uncertain. The CDR3 totals 11 residues. Germline values: CDR1 SNHLY, CDR2 FYNNEI. V dropped 5 bases and J dropped 9 bases, with 9 bases sitting between them. CDR3 residues: CASSPRQTQYF. CDR3 nucleotides: TGTGCCAGCAGTCCTCGTCAAACGCAGTATTTT.

The chain combines TRBV5-1 with TRBJ1-1; no firm D call. V was shortened by 6 bases and J by 2 bases, with 11 bases between the two germline ends. This CDR3 comprises 13 residues. Germline assignment: CDR1 SGHRS and CDR2 YFSETQ. CDR3 in amino acids: CASTWGANTEAFF. CDR3 DNA sequence: TGCGCCAGCACCTGGGGAGCTAACACTGAAGCTTTCTTT.

This clonotype was detected only a few times. The chain links TRBV5-1 to TRBJ2-3; 11 bases fit TRBD2. This CDR3 has 15 amino acids. CDR1 and CDR2 (germline): SGHRS, YFSETQ. V trimming: 6 bases; J trimming: 4 bases; junction bases outside the gene matches: 7. The chain's CDR3 is CASTLGTSGADTQYF. In nucleotides, the CDR3 is TGCGCCAGCACTTTAGGGACTAGCGGTGCAGATACGCAGTATTTT.

A remark on this clonotype: A read error is possible here, since a much larger clone lies one base away. The rearrangement links TRBV4-2 to TRBJ2-6; D is uncertain. This CDR3 has 15 amino acids. The germline V gene encodes CDR1 LGHNA and CDR2 YNFKEQ. The CDR3 coding sequence is TGTGCCAGCAACCAAGACGGGTCTGGGGCCAACGTCCTGACTTTC. Translated, it gives CASNQDGSGANVLTF.

This clonotype was observed a handful of times. The V gene is TRBV12-3 or TRBV12-4, the J gene TRBJ2-7; weak D call: TRBD1 (5 bases). This CDR3 contains 13 residues. V lost 5 bases and J 6 bases, leaving 14 bases between the germline ends. The CDR3 protein is CASSPQVQGEQYF. DNA of the CDR3: TGTGCCAGCAGTCCTCAGGTCCAGGGCGAGCAGTACTTC.

The V and J genes are TRBV20-1 and TRBJ2-7, with a tentative D call TRBD1 (6 bases). The length of the CDR3 is 13 residues. Germline V gene sequence: CDR1 DFQATT, CDR2 SNEGSKA (reference sequence). Trimming removed 3 bases at V and 7 bases at J, with 16 bases between. The CDR3 nucleotides are TGCAGTGCTAGTAAGGAGACAGGTCAAGAGCAGTACTTC. Its protein product is CSASKETGQEQYF.

This clonotype was observed a handful of times. Written as DNA, the CDR3 is TGTGCCAGCAGCTTAACAGAGGACACTGAAGCTTTCTTT. Protein: CASSLTEDTEAFF. The chain has TRBV7-9 and TRBJ1-1; D unresolved. Trimming took 2 bases from V and 3 from J, leaving 7 bases between them. CDR3 length: 13 amino acids. The germline V gene has CDR1 SEHNR and CDR2 FQNEAQ (reference sequence).

This clonotype occurred a few times. The CDR3 sequence is CASKRTDSSNQPQHF. DNA of the CDR3: TGTGCCAGCAAACGGACTGACAGTAGCAATCAGCCCCAGCATTTT. The chain combines TRBV6-6 with TRBJ1-5; TRBD1 is a possible D gene (5 bases). Germline V gene lookup returns CDR1 MNHNY and CDR2 SVGAGI (reference sequence). The CDR3 is 15 residues long. V was cut by 7 bases and J by 0 bases, with 13 bases left in between.

This clonotype was counted only a few times. This rearrangement joins TRBV10-3 to TRBJ2-5, with TRBD1 identical over 8 bases. With V trimmed by 2 bases and J by 4 bases, 9 bases remained unmatched. CDR3 length: 16 residues. The germline gives CDR1 ENHRY, CDR2 SYGVKD. The CDR3 loop reads CAISEPRTGRGETQYF. The CDR3 coding sequence is TGTGCCATCAGTGAGCCGAGGACAGGGCGAGGAGAGACCCAGTACTTC.

This clonotype was detected a few times. Here the CDR3 DNA reads TGTGCCAGCAGCCAGCGGGACAAAACAGACTCTGGGGCCAACGTCCTGACTTTC. This codes for CASSQRDKTDSGANVLTF. The gene calls are TRBV3-1 and TRBJ2-6; the D gene could be TRBD1 or TRBD2 (6 bases each). CDR1 is LGHDT, CDR2 YNNKEL, per germline (reference sequence). V lost 3 bases to trimming and J lost 0 bases, with 15 bases between them. The length of the CDR3 is 18 residues.

The chain combines TRBV9 with TRBJ2-1; D gene uncertain. Trimming took 0 bases from V and 5 from J, leaving 9 bases between them. There are 14 residues in the CDR3. Germline V gene sequence: CDR1 SGDLS, CDR2 YYNGEE. The DNA of the CDR3 is TGTGCCAGCAGCGTAGAAGACAATAACAATGAGCAGTTCTTC. It codes for CASSVEDNNNEQFF.

This clonotype was recorded a few times. The V gene is TRBV6-5, the J gene TRBJ1-6; D is unresolved. V was trimmed by 6 bases and J by 0 bases, leaving 12 bases between them. CDR1 is MNHEY, CDR2 SVGAGI, per germline. CDR3 length: 16 residues. The CDR3 here is CASRLTSGSYNSPLHF. The CDR3 bases are TGTGCCAGCAGACTAACGTCAGGCTCCTATAATTCACCCCTCCACTTT.

This chain joins TRBV2 and TRBJ2-3; no definite D call. This CDR3 region has 14 residues. V shed 4 bases and J shed 2 bases, with 10 bases lying between them. Germline V CDR1 and CDR2: SNHLY, FYNNEI. This CDR3 reads CASSVTAFTDTQYF. The CDR3 region has the DNA TGTGCCAGCAGTGTTACAGCCTTCACAGATACGCAGTATTTT.

J is TRBJ2-7 and V is TRBV28; D is perhaps TRBD1 (6 bases). Germline lookup yields CDR1 MDHEN and CDR2 SYDVKM. The CDR3 loop spans 13 amino acids. Trimming took off 7 bases at V and 4 bases at J, with 14 bases between the two ends. Here the CDR3 reads CASTSGTTYEQYF. The CDR3 DNA reads TGTGCCAGCACCTCCGGGACAACTTACGAGCAGTACTTC.